This T cell receptor beta chain was found in a study of blood T cell repertoires in COVID-19. Germline values: CDR1 SGHRS, CDR2 YFSETQ. V lost 0 bases, J lost 6 bases, and 10 bases stayed unmatched. CDR3 length: 17 residues. This clone came up a few times. Clones were sequenced by immunoSEQ multiplex PCR, and TCRdb holds only the in-frame ones, with some missing. Found here are some 260,000 clones, roughly 77% of them singletons; the top ten hold 2.5% to 4%. The receptor was isolated from an elderly woman with acute or convalescent COVID-19. The rearrangement uses TRBV5-1 and TRBJ2-3; 10 bases map to TRBD2. Material: peripheral blood. The CDR3 region has the DNA TGCGCCAGCAGCTTGGTCGCTAGCGGGAGTTCGGGGGATACGCAGTATTTT. This translates into CASSLVASGSSGDTQYF.